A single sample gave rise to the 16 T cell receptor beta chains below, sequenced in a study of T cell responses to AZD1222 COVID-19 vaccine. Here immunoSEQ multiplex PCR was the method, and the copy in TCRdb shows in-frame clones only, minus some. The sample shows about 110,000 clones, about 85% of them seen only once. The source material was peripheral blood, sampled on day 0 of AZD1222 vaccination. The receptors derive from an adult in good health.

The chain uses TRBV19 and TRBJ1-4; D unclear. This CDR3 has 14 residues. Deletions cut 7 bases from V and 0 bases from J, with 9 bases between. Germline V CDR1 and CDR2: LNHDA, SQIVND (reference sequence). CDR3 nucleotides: TGTGCCAGTAACGCGGATGCAACTAATGAAAAACTGTTTTTT. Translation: CASNADATNEKLFF.

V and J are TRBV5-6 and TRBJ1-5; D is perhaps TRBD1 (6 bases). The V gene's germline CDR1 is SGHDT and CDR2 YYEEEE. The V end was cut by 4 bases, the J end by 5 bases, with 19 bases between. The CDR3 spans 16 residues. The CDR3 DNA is TGTGCCAGCAGCCGGGGGCCCGGGACCCCTGATCAGCCCCAGCATTTT. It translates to CASSRGPGTPDQPQHF.

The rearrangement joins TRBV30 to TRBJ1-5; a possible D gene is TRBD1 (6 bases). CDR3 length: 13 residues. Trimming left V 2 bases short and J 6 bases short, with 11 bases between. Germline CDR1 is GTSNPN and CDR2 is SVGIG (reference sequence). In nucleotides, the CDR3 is TGTGCCTGGAGTACAGGGAAATCTCAGCCCCAGCATTTT. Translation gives CAWSTGKSQPQHF. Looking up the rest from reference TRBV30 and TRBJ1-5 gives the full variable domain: SQTIHQWPATLVQPVGSPLSLECTVEGTSNPNLYWYRQAAGRGLQLLFYSVGIGQISSEVPQNLSASRPQDRQFILSSKKLLLSDSGFYLCAWSTGKSQPQHFGDGTRLSIL.

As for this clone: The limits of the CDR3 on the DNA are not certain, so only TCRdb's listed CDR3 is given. CDR3 region: CASSSSGRHGQYF. The chain is built from TRBV6-5 and TRBJ2-5. CDR1 MNHEY and CDR2 SVGAGI come from the germline V gene. The CDR3 comprises 13 residues, both ends counted.

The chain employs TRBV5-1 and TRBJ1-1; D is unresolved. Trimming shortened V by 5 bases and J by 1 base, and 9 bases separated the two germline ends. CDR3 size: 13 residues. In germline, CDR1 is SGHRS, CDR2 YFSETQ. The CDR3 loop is CASSFTSNTEAFF. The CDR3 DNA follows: TGCGCCAGCAGTTTCACTTCGAACACTGAAGCTTTCTTT.

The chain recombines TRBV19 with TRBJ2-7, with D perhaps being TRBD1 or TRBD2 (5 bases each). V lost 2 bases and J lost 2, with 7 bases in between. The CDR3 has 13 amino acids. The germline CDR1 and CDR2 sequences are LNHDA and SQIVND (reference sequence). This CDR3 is CASSIQGPYEQYF. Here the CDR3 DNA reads TGTGCCAGTAGTATACAGGGACCCTACGAGCAGTACTTC.

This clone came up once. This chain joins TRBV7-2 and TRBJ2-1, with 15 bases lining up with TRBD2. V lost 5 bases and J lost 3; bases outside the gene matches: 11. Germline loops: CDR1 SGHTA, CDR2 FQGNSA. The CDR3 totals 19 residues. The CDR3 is CASSPSRGTSGGIYNEQFF. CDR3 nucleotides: TGTGCCAGCAGCCCGAGCCGAGGGACTAGCGGGGGGATCTACAATGAGCAGTTCTTC.

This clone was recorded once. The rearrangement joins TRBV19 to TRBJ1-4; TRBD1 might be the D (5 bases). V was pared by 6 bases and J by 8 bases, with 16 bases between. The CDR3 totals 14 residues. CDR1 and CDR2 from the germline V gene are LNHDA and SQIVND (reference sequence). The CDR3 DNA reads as TGTGCCAGTAGAAAACAAGGGGCCGGGGAAAAACTGTTTTTT. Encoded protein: CASRKQGAGEKLFF.

The CDR3 here is CSATPTGEQYF. DNA of the CDR3: TGCAGTGCTACACCGACGGGCGAGCAGTACTTC. J is TRBJ2-7 and V is TRBV20-1; D gene ambiguous. Germline CDR1 is DFQATT and CDR2 is SNEGSKA (reference sequence). V was cut by 4 bases and J by 6 bases, with 10 bases left in between. The CDR3 covers 11 residues.

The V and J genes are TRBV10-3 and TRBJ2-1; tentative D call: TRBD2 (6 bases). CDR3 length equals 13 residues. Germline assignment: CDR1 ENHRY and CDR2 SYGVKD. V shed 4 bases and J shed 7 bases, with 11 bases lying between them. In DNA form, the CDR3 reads TGTGCCATCAGTGGGGGGGACGGGAATGAGCAGTTCTTC. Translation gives CAISGGDGNEQFF.

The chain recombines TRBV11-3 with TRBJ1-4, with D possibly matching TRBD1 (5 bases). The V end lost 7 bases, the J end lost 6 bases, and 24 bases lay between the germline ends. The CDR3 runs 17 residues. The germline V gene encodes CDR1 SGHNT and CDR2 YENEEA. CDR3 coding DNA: TGTGCCAGCATCGCTCCTTTAAGAAGGGGCGTCGATGAAAAACTGTTTTTT. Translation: CASIAPLRRGVDEKLFF.

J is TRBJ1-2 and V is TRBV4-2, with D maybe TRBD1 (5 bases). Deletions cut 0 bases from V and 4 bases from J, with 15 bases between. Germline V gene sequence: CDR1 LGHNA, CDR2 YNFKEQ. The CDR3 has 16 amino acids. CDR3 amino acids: CASSQDLGARGYGYTF. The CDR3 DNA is TGTGCCAGCAGCCAAGATCTAGGGGCCCGTGGCTATGGCTACACCTTC.

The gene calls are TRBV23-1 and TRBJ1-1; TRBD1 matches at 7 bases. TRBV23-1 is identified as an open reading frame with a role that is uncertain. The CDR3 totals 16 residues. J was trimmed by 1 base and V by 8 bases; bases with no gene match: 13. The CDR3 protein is CASELRRGRGNTEAFF. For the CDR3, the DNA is TGCGCCAGCGAATTAAGAAGGGGGCGCGGGAACACTGAAGCTTTCTTT.

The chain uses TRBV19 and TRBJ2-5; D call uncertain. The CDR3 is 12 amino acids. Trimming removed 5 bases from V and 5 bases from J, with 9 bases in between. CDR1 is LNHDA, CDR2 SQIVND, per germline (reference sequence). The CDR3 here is CASSREAETQYF. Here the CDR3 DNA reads TGTGCCAGTAGTCGCGAGGCGGAGACCCAGTACTTC.

CDR3 DNA sequence: TGTGCCAGCAGTTCCGGGTCGGTTGAGCAGTTCTTC. It yields the protein CASSSGSVEQFF. The chain is built from TRBV28 and TRBJ2-1; no clear D gene. Germline loops: CDR1 MDHEN, CDR2 SYDVKM. Trimming took 4 bases from V and 9 from J, leaving 10 bases between them. The CDR3 covers 12 residues.

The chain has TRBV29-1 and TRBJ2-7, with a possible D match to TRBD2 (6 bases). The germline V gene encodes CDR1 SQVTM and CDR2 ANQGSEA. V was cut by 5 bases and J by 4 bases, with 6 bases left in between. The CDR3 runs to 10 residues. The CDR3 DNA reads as TGCAGCGTTCGGGGGTACGAGCAGTACTTC. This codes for CSVRGYEQYF.